The T cell receptor (beta chain) described here comes from a study of regulatory T cells in long-lasting Graves disease. CDR3 size: 13 residues. V was clipped by 5 bases and J by 5 bases; unmatched bases: 6. Germline V CDR1 and CDR2: GTSNPN, SVGIG (reference sequence). The time point: newly diagnosed GD, antithyroid drugs for less than 3 months. RNA from PBMCs was the source of the TCR library. Arm-PCR of CDR3 regions and iRepertoire HTBI primers were the basis on which TCR beta libraries were built. From the multiplex PCR reads, TCRdb called clonotypes with MiXCR, one entry per CDR3 protein. Among fewer than 650,000 distinct CDR3 sequences listed, 16% were seen once. The same sample was also studied in work on T cells in Graves' hyperthyroidism and ophthalmopathy. From that report: Newly diagnosed hyperthyroidism patients aged 18 to 65 years had disease lasting under 2 months.

The V gene is TRBV30, the J gene TRBJ1-5; TRBD1 matches at 7 bases. The sequenced sample was peripheral blood mononuclear cells (PBMCs), obtained at new diagnosis, from a patient treated with antithyroid drugs. This clonotype was obtained from a woman aged 25-40 years with Graves disease. The CDR3 DNA sequence: TGTGCCTGGCGACAGGGCCCAGATCAGCCCCAGCATTTT. Residues: CAWRQGPDQPQHF.